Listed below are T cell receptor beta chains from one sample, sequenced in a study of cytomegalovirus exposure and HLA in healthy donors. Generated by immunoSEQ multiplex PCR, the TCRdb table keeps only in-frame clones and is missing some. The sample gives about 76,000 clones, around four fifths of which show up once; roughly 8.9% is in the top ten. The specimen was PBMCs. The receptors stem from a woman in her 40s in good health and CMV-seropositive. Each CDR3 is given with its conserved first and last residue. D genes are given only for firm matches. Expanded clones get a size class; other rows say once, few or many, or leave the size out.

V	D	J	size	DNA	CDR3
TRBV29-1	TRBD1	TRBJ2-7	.	TGCAGCGTTGTTGGGGGGACAGGGATCAGCTCCTACGAGCAGTACTTC	CSVVGGTGISSYEQYF
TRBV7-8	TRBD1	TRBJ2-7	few	TGTGCCAGCAGCTTAGGATGGGACAGGTCCTTCGGCGAGCAGTACTTC	CASSLGWDRSFGEQYF
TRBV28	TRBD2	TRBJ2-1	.	TGTGCCAGCAGGGGGGGGACGATGGCCTACAATGAGCAGTTCTTC	CASRGGTMAYNEQFF
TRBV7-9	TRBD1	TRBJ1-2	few	TGTTCCAGCAGCCCTACGTTCGGCAGGGGGGTGTCTGGCTACACCTTC	CSSSPTFGRGVSGYTF
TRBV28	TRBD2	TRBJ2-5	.	TGTGCCAGCAGTTTTAGCGGGGGGTTGAAAGAGACCCAGTACTTC	CASSFSGGLKETQYF
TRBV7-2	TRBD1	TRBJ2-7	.	TGTGCCAGCAGCTTAAGACAGGGGGCCTACGAGCAGTACTTC	CASSLRQGAYEQYF
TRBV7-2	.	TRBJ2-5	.	TGTGCCAGCAGCTTAGGCGGCGGGTTGATCGAGACCCAGTACTTC	CASSLGGGLIETQYF
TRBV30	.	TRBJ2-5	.	TGTGCCTGGGGTCTGCGAGAAGAGACCCAGTACTTC	CAWGLREETQYF
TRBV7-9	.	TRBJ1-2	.	TGTGCCAGCAGCGTAACAGAGAATGGCTACACCTTC	CASSVTENGYTF
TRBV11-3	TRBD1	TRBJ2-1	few	TGTGCCAGCAGCCCAGGGGAGGGGACAGGGGTCTACAATGAGCAGTTCTTC	CASSPGEGTGVYNEQFF
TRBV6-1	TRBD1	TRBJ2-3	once	TGTGCCAGCAATTGGGACAGGAGCACAGATACGCAGTATTTT	CASNWDRSTDTQYF
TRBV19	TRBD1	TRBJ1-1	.	TGTGCCACGCGGACAGGGCTAAAAGCTTTCTTT	CATRTGLKAFF
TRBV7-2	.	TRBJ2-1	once	TGTGCCAGCAGCTTACAGGGGGGATACAATGAGCAGTTCTTC	CASSLQGGYNEQFF
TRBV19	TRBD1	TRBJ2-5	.	TGTGCCAGTAGTAGGGGACAGAACCAAGAGACCCAGTACTTC	CASSRGQNQETQYF
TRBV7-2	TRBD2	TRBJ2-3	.	TGTGCCAGCAGCTGGGCGCCAGCGGGGGAAGGGACAGATACGCAGTATTTT	CASSWAPAGEGTDTQYF
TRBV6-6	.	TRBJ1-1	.	TGTGCCAGCAGTTACTCGCGTCCTAACACTGAAGCTTTCTTT	CASSYSRPNTEAFF
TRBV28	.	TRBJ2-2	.	TGTGCCAGCAGTATCGGAGGAACCGGGGAGCTGTTTTTT	CASSIGGTGELFF
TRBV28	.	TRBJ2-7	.	TGTGCCAGCAGTTCCACAGGGGTCGGGGGCGAGCAGTACTTC	CASSSTGVGGEQYF
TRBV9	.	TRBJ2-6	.	TGTGCCAGCAGCGTCGGTGGGGCCAACGTCCTGACTTTC	CASSVGGANVLTF
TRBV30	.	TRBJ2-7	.	TGTGCCTGGAGTGGTTACCGGGGGGCCGAGCAGTACTTC	CAWSGYRGAEQYF
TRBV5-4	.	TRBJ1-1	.	TGTGCCAGCAGCTTCGGTTCGAACACTGAAGCTTTCTTT	CASSFGSNTEAFF
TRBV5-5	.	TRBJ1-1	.	TGTGCCAGCAGCTTGCGAGGAGACACTGAAGCTTTCTTT	CASSLRGDTEAFF
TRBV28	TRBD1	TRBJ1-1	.	TGTGCCAGCAGTCCGGTAGGGGTCCAGGGGGCCACTGAAGCTTTCTTT	CASSPVGVQGATEAFF
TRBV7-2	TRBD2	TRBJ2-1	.	TGTGCCAGCAGCTTAAATAGCGGGGGCGGTGAGCAGTTCTTC	CASSLNSGGGEQFF
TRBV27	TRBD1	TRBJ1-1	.	TGTGCCAGCAGTCCGAGGACAGGCCAAGCTTTCTTT	CASSPRTGQAFF
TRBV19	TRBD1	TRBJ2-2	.	TGTGCCAGTAGTACCCAGAGACAGGGGAGACGAACGAACACCGGGGAGCTGTTTTTT	CASSTQRQGRRTNTGELFF
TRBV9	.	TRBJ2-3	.	TGTGCCAGCAGCGCAAGCGGGAGCACAGATACGCAGTATTTT	CASSASGSTDTQYF
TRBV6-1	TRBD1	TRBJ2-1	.	TGTGCCAGCAGTTTACCGGGACAGAGCAATGAGCAGTTCTTC	CASSLPGQSNEQFF
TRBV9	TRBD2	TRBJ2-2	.	TGTGCCAGCATAGGAGGCCAGCGGGGGGATCATGGGGAGCTGTTTTTT	CASIGGQRGDHGELFF
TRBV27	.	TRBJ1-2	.	TGTGCCAGCAGTTTATCTCCCGGCGGGGGGCGGGGGGACTATGGCTACACCTTC	CASSLSPGGGRGDYGYTF
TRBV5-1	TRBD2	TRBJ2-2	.	TGCGCCAGCAGCTTGTTGGGGGGGGACTACACCGGGGAGCTGTTTTTT	CASSLLGGDYTGELFF
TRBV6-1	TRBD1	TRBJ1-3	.	TGTGCCAGCACGACAGGGCAGTCTGGAAACACCATATATTTT	CASTTGQSGNTIYF
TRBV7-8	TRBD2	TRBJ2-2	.	TGTGCCAGCAGCGCCCGGACTAGCGGGGGGGTGAACACCGGGGAGCTGTTTTTT	CASSARTSGGVNTGELFF
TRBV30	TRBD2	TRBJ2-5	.	TGTGCCTGGACCCGAGGCGGGGGAGCCCGGGAGCAGTACTTC	CAWTRGGGAREQYF
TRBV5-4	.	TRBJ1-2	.	TGTGCCAGCAGCTTGGCCGGGGTCTATGGCGGCTACACCTTC	CASSLAGVYGGYTF
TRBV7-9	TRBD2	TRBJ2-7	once	TGTTCCAGCAGCCCAGTGGCTAGCGGGGGAATCTACGAGCAGTACTTC	CSSSPVASGGIYEQYF
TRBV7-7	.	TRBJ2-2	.	TGTGCCAGCAGCTTAAAAGCCGGCCAGGGGATGGGGGAGCTGTTTTTT	CASSLKAGQGMGELFF